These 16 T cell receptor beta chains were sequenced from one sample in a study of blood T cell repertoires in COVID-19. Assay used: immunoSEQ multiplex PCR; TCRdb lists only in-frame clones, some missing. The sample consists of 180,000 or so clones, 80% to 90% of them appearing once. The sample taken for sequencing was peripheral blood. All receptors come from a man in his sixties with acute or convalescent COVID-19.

CDR3 DNA sequence: TGTGCCACCACACTACCGGGACAGGGACATCAGCCCCAGCATTTT. This translates into CATTLPGQGHQPQHF. The chain recombines TRBV19 with TRBJ1-5, with TRBD1 matching 9 bases. Germline loops: CDR1 LNHDA, CDR2 SQIVND (reference sequence). J lost 5 bases, V lost 10 bases, and 12 bases had no gene match. The CDR3 consists of 15 residues.

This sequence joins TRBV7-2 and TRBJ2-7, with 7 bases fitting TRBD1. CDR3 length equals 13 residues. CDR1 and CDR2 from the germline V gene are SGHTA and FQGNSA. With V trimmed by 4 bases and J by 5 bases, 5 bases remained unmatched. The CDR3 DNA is TGTGCCAGCAGCTGGGGACAGACGAACGAGCAGTACTTC. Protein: CASSWGQTNEQYF.

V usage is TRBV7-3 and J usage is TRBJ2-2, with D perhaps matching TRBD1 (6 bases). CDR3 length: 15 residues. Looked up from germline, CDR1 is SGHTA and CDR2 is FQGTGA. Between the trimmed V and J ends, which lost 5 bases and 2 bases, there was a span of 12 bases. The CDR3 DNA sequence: TGTGCCAGCAGCCAGACAGGACCCAACACCGGGGAGCTGTTTTTT. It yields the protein CASSQTGPNTGELFF.

The CDR3 coding sequence is TGTGCCAGCAGCGTCGGCCGGGATGAGCAGTACTTC. As protein: CASSVGRDEQYF. This sequence joins TRBV9 and TRBJ2-7; D is possibly TRBD2 (5 bases). CDR1 is SGDLS and CDR2 is YYNGEE in the germline V gene. Trimming removed 2 bases from V and 7 bases from J, with 10 bases in between. The CDR3 is made up of 12 amino acids.

In nucleotides, the CDR3 is TGCGCCAGCAGCTTGCGGGGGACTTCCGCGGGTGAGCAGTTCTTC. It translates to CASSLRGTSAGEQFF. The rearrangement uses TRBV5-1 and TRBJ2-1; a weak D match, TRBD2 (6 bases). CDR3 length: 15 amino acids. Germline CDR1 and CDR2: SGHRS and YFSETQ. The germline V and J ends were trimmed by 1 base and 9 bases, with 17 bases remaining between them.

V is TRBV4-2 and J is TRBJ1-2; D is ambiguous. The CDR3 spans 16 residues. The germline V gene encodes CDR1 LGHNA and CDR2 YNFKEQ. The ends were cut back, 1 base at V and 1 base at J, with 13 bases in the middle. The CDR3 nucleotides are TGTGCCAGCAGCCAAGTCCCTACAGAGCTTAACTATGGCTACACCTTC. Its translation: CASSQVPTELNYGYTF.

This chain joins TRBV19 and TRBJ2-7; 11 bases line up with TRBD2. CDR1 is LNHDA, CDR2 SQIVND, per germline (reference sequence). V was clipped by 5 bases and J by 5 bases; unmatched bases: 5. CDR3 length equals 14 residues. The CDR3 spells CASSLTSGGHEQYF. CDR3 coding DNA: TGTGCCAGTAGTTTAACTAGCGGGGGCCACGAGCAGTACTTC.

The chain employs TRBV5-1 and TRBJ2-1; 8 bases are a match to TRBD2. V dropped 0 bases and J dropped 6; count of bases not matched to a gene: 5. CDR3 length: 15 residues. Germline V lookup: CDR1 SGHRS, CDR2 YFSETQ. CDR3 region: CASSLGVAGINEQFF. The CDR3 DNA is TGCGCCAGCAGCTTGGGTGTAGCGGGGATCAATGAGCAGTTCTTC.

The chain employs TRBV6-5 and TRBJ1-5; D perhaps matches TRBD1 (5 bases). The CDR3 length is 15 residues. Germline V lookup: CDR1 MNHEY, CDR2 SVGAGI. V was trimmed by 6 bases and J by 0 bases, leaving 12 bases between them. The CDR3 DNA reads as TGTGCCAGCAGCCGCGGACATGATAGCAATCAGCCCCAGCATTTT. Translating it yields CASSRGHDSNQPQHF.

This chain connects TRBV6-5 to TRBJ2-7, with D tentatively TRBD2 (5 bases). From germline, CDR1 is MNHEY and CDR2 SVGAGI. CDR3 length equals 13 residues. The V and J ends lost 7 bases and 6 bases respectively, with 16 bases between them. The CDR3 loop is CASMYGITGEQYF. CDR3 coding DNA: TGTGCCAGCATGTACGGGATAACTGGCGAGCAGTACTTC.

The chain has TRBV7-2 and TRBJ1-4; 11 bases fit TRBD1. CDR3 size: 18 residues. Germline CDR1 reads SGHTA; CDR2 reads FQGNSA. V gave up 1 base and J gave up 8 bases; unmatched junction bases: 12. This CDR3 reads CASSLVGTGGGEREKLFF. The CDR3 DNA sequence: TGTGCCAGCAGCTTAGTAGGGACAGGGGGTGGGGAGAGGGAAAAACTGTTTTTT. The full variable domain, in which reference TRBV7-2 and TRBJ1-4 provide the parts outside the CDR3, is GAGVSQSPSNKVTEKGKDVELRCDPISGHTALYWYRQSLGQGLEFLIYFQGNSAPDKSGLPSDRFSAERTGGSVSTLTIQRTQQEDSAVYLCASSLVGTGGGEREKLFFGSGTQLSVL.

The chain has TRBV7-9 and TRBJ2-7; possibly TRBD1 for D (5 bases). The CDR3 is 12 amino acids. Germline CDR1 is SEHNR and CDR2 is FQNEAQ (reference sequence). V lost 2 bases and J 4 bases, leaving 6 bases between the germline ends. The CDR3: CASSLQGYEQYF. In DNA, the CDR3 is TGTGCCAGCAGCTTACAGGGTTACGAGCAGTACTTC.

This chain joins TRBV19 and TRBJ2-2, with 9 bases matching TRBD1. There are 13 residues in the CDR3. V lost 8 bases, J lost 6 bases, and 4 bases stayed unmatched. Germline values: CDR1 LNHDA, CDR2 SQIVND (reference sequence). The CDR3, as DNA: TGTGCCAGTTTTAGACAGGGGGCCGGGGAGCTGTTTTTT. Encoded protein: CASFRQGAGELFF.

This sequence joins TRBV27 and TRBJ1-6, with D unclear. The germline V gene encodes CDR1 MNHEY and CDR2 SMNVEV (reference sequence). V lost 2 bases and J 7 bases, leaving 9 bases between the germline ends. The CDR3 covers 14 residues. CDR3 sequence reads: CASSLDGENSPLHF. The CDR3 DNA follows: TGTGCCAGCAGTTTAGACGGGGAAAATTCACCCCTCCACTTT.

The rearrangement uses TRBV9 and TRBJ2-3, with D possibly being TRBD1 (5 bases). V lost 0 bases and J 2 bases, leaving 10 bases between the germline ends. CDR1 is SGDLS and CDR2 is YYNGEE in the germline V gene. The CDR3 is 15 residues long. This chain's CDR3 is CASSVEQEYTDTQYF. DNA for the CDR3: TGTGCCAGCAGCGTAGAACAGGAGTACACAGATACGCAGTATTTT.

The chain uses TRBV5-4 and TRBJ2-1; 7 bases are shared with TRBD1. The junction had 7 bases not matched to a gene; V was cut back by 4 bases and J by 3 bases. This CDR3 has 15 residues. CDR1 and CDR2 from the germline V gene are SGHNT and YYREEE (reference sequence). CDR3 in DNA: TGTGCCAGCAGCCAACACAGGGGCGACTACAATGAGCAGTTCTTC. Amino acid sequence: CASSQHRGDYNEQFF.